Following are 22 T cell receptor beta chains from one sample sequenced in a study of blood T cell repertoires in COVID-19 (dated by TCRdb to about 2020). Library preparation employed the immunoSEQ multiplex PCR assay. TCRdb took over this immuneACCESS table, retaining in-frame rearrangements with V and J assigned. Such tables are incomplete; in checked studies, under half of the missing clones stem from an unresolved V gene, and the remainder is unexplained. The sample profile shows about 170,000 clones; 85% of them were found once. In total, the top ten clones hold over 7% of the sample. Sequencing was carried out using peripheral blood. The receptor set was obtained from a woman of 80 years or more with COVID-19, enrolled during active disease.

The rearrangement links TRBV5-6 to TRBJ1-4; D not certain. Germline V gives CDR1 SGHDT, CDR2 YYEEEE. This CDR3 is 16 amino acids long. Trimming took 4 bases from V and 6 from J, leaving 19 bases between them. CDR3 coding DNA: TGTGCCAGCAGCCCAGGAAAGCTAAGGCCTGATGAAAAACTGTTTTTT. Amino acids: CASSPGKLRPDEKLFF.

The chain recombines TRBV4-1 with TRBJ2-5, with 10 bases lining up with TRBD2. Germline V lookup: CDR1 MGHRA, CDR2 YSYEKL. V lost 3 bases to trimming and J lost 5 bases; unmatched junction nucleotides: 12. The CDR3 has 17 residues. The CDR3, as DNA: TGCGCCAGCAGCCACCGGACTAGCGGCTCCAGGGGGGAGACCCAGTACTTC. Amino acid sequence: CASSHRTSGSRGETQYF.

This chain links TRBV27 with TRBJ1-6; TRBD1 might be the D (6 bases). CDR3 length: 13 amino acids. Germline V gene sequence: CDR1 MNHEY, CDR2 SMNVEV (reference sequence). The ends were cut back, 3 bases at V and 11 bases at J, with 11 bases in the middle. CDR3 sequence: CASSFGQKAPLHF. The CDR3, as DNA: TGTGCCAGCAGTTTCGGACAGAAGGCACCCCTCCACTTT.

The rearrangement uses TRBV3-1 (or the pseudogene TRBV3-2) and TRBJ1-4, with D possibly TRBD1 on 5 matching bases. Trimming took off 4 bases at V and 0 bases at J, with 9 bases between the two ends. CDR3 length equals 15 residues. Germline V gene sequence: CDR1 LGHDT, CDR2 YNNKEL (reference sequence). Here the CDR3 DNA reads TGTGCCAGCAGCCCCCCGGGGGCAACTAATGAAAAACTGTTTTTT. It is translated as CASSPPGATNEKLFF.

This chain links TRBV7-9 with TRBJ1-2, with unresolved D. CDR3 length: 13 residues. CDR1 SEHNR and CDR2 FQNEAQ come from the germline V gene (reference sequence). V was clipped by 1 base and J by 8 bases, with 11 bases between them. In DNA, the CDR3 is TGTGCCAGCAGCTTAGAAGGCAGCGGGGGCTACACCTTC. Protein: CASSLEGSGGYTF.

To note about this clone: The germline gene is not matched at one end of the junction; a read error may be the cause. CDR3 region: CASSFFRDRGKPQHF. The CDR3 DNA is TGTGCTAGCAGCTTCTTCCGGGACAGGGGTAAGCCCCAGCATTTT. The chain carries TRBV7-7 and TRBJ1-5; TRBD1 aligns across 10 bases. Germline assignment: CDR1 SSHAT and CDR2 FNYEAQ (reference sequence). CDR3 length equals 15 residues. The full variable domain, completed using reference TRBV7-7 and TRBJ1-5, is GAGVSQSPRYKVTKRGQDVTLRCDPISSHATLYWYQQALGQGPEFLTYFNYEAQPDKSGLPSDRFSAERPEGSISTLTIQRTEQRDSAMYRCASSFFRDRGKPQHFGDGTRLSIL.

This sequence joins TRBV2 and TRBJ2-5; 9 nucleotides line up with TRBD1. V shed 6 bases and J 5 bases; nucleotides not matched to a gene: 10. The CDR3 is made up of 15 amino acids. The germline gives CDR1 SNHLY, CDR2 FYNNEI. The CDR3 protein is CASRRDRVGWETQYF. The CDR3 nucleotides are TGTGCCAGCAGGAGGGACAGGGTAGGATGGGAGACCCAGTACTTC.

V usage is TRBV27 and J usage is TRBJ2-5; tentatively, D is TRBD2 (6 bases). The CDR3 sequence is 14 residues long. Germline-derived CDR1 and CDR2 are MNHEY and SMNVEV (reference sequence). Trimming took off 2 bases at V and 7 bases at J, with 14 bases between the two ends. This chain's CDR3 is CASSLRGTPGTQYF. CDR3 bases: TGTGCCAGCAGTTTACGGGGGACCCCGGGGACCCAGTACTTC.

The chain couples TRBV9 to TRBJ2-7; D may be TRBD2 (6 bases). V lost 4 bases and J lost 6, with 14 bases in between. The CDR3 is made up of 13 amino acids. Looked up from germline, CDR1 is SGDLS and CDR2 is YYNGEE. CDR3 sequence (DNA): TGTGCCAGCAGCCCCTGGGACTCCACCGAGCAGTACTTC. Its translation is CASSPWDSTEQYF. Full variable domain (rest looked up from reference TRBV9 and TRBJ2-7): DSGVTQTPKHLITATGQRVTLRCSPRSGDLSVYWYQQSLDQGLQFLIQYYNGEERAKGNILERFSAQQFPDLHSELNLSSLELGDSALYFCASSPWDSTEQYFGPGTRLTVT.

This chain joins TRBV5-3 and TRBJ1-2, with a weak D call TRBD1 (5 bases). TRBV5-3 has ORF status, its function being uncertain. This CDR3 region has 13 residues. V lost 5 bases, J lost 7 bases, and 15 bases lay in between. CDR3 DNA sequence: TGTGCCAGAAGTCCGGAGGGGCTGGGTGGCTACACCTTC. Translated: CARSPEGLGGYTF.

The sample holds a few counts of this clone. DNA for the CDR3: TGTGCCAGCAGTCGCGGCACCGGGGAGCTGTTTTTT. Its protein product is CASSRGTGELFF. J is TRBJ2-2 and V is TRBV6-5; no reliable D call. CDR3 length: 12 amino acids. V lost 5 bases and J lost 4, with 5 bases in between. The germline V gene has CDR1 MNHEY and CDR2 SVGAGI.

This rearrangement joins TRBV5-4 to TRBJ1-1; 7 nucleotides line up with TRBD1. The junction had 0 bases not matched to a gene; V was cut back by 0 bases and J by 4 bases. CDR1 is SGHNT and CDR2 is YYREEE in the germline V gene (reference sequence). CDR3 size: 13 residues. The CDR3, as DNA: TGTGCCAGCAGCTTGGGGACAGGCACTGAAGCTTTCTTT. Encoded protein: CASSLGTGTEAFF.

The chain joins TRBV19 to TRBJ1-2, with 10 bases matching TRBD1. This CDR3 has 17 amino acids. Germline V lookup: CDR1 LNHDA, CDR2 SQIVND (reference sequence). Trimming removed 3 bases from V and 7 bases from J; junction bases left unmatched: 14. The CDR3 sequence: CASSIGRQGARFFGYTF. The CDR3 DNA follows: TGTGCCAGTAGTATTGGACGACAGGGGGCGCGTTTCTTTGGCTACACCTTC.

V gene TRBV11-2 combines with J gene TRBJ2-3; 7 bases line up with TRBD2. After removal of 7 bases from V and 1 base from J, the junction contained 5 bases not matched to a gene. Germline lookup yields CDR1 SGHAT and CDR2 FQNNGV. The CDR3 is 14 amino acids. CDR3 DNA: TGTGCCAGCACATCCAGCGGGGGCACAGATACGCAGTATTTT. As protein: CASTSSGGTDTQYF.

The chain joins TRBV14 to TRBJ1-2, with D perhaps matching TRBD1 (6 bases). The CDR3 is made up of 13 amino acids. The V end lost 4 bases, the J end lost 4 bases, and 10 bases lay between the germline ends. Germline loops: CDR1 SGHDN, CDR2 FVKESK. In DNA, the CDR3 is TGTGCCAGCAGCCGTGGACAGTTCTATGGCTACACCTTC. Translating it yields CASSRGQFYGYTF.

The rearrangement joins TRBV5-4 to TRBJ1-1; D remains unclear. This CDR3 has 14 residues. The germline V gene has CDR1 SGHNT and CDR2 YYREEE (reference sequence). Between the trimmed V and J ends, which lost 3 bases and 2 bases, there was a span of 11 bases. The CDR3, as DNA: TGTGCCAGCAGCTCTCCCCAGTTAAACACTGAAGCTTTCTTT. Protein sequence: CASSSPQLNTEAFF.

The chain couples TRBV15 to TRBJ2-1; TRBD2 agrees at 11 bases. This CDR3 has 15 amino acids. V dropped 1 base and J dropped 8; count of bases not matched to a gene: 4. The germline V gene has CDR1 LNHNV and CDR2 YYDKDF (reference sequence). CDR3 residues: CATSRALAGEYEQFF. The CDR3 DNA is TGTGCCACCAGCAGAGCACTAGCGGGGGAGTATGAGCAGTTCTTC.

A few counts support this clone. The rearrangement links TRBV9 to TRBJ1-2; D is perhaps TRBD1 (5 bases). Germline V gene data show CDR1 as SGDLS and CDR2 as YYNGEE. This CDR3 spans 12 amino acids. V was clipped by 2 bases and J by 8 bases, with 10 bases between them. The CDR3 DNA reads TGTGCCAGCAGCGTGGGGCCTGGCGGCTACACCTTC. Protein sequence: CASSVGPGGYTF.

The chain recombines TRBV15 with TRBJ2-1; 12 nucleotides line up with TRBD2. The CDR3 consists of 14 residues. Germline CDR1 and CDR2: LNHNV and YYDKDF (reference sequence). The V gene end was trimmed by 9 bases and the J gene end by 6 bases; junction bases not matched to a gene: 6. As DNA, the CDR3 is TGTGCCACTTCTAGCGGGGGGGCAAGCAATGAGCAGTTCTTC. The encoded protein is CATSSGGASNEQFF.

This clone has only one observation. This chain links TRBV27 with TRBJ1-5; no clear D gene. V shed 2 bases and J shed 3 bases, with 2 bases lying between them. The CDR3 contains 12 residues. The germline V gene encodes CDR1 MNHEY and CDR2 SMNVEV (reference sequence). The CDR3 protein is CASSLLNQPQHF. As DNA, the CDR3 is TGTGCCAGCAGTTTACTCAATCAGCCCCAGCATTTT.

The chain recombines TRBV7-9 with TRBJ2-1, with 7 bases aligning to TRBD1. Germline V gene lookup returns CDR1 SEHNR and CDR2 FQNEAQ (reference sequence). CDR3 length: 14 amino acids. Trimming took 5 bases from V and 3 from J; bases not matched to a gene: 4. The CDR3 spells CASSPRQGYNEQFF. DNA for the CDR3: TGTGCCAGCAGCCCCCGACAGGGCTACAATGAGCAGTTCTTC. The whole variable domain, filled in from reference TRBV7-9 and TRBJ2-1, reads DTGVSQNPRHKITKRGQNVTFRCDPISEHNRLYWYRQTLGQGPEFLTYFQNEAQLEKSRLLSDRFSAERPKGSFSTLEIQRTEQGDSAMYLCASSPRQGYNEQFFGPGTRLTVL.

The rearrangement links TRBV19 to TRBJ1-2, with 8 bases lining up with TRBD1. The CDR3 extends over 15 amino acids. V lost 8 bases, J lost 3 bases, and 11 bases stayed unmatched. Germline V lookup: CDR1 LNHDA, CDR2 SQIVND (reference sequence). The CDR3 DNA reads TGTGCCAGTGATACGTCGGCAGGGGGCTACTATGGCTACACCTTC. This encodes CASDTSAGGYYGYTF.